This T cell receptor beta chain was documented in a study of CD8+ T cells in alopecia areata. Turning to the study itself: C3H/HeJ donors with spontaneous alopecia, about 6-12 months old, supplied skin grafts to roughly 6-10-week-old female C3H/HeJ mice.

As for this clone: Antigen unknown. Mouse names are used for the genes. The sequence runs out 4 residues before the end of the CDR3; the remainder is reconstructed from the germline J gene.

CDR3 length: 15 amino acids. V gave up 3 bases and J gave up 3 bases; unmatched junction bases: 1. Germline V gene lookup returns CDR1 MNHDT and CDR2 YYDKIL. Reverse transcription of extracted RNA yielded cDNA, which provided the sequencing template. Data came from immunoSEQ multiplex PCR; TCRdb stores just in-frame clones and leaves some out. Altogether some 110,000 clones were found in the sample, and no singletons occur. Study-wide findings and caveats: Resident alphabeta T-cell populations of normal skin are likewise subject to sequencing in scalp samples. Researchers reported that TCR sharing among patients proved less clear than in mice, possibly HLA-linked. Lesional tissue from the scalp (especially in alopecia totalis/universalis) showed higher clonality than normal scalp.

The chain joins TRBV17 to TRBJ2-1; 11 bases line up with TRBD2. The receptor was derived from a C3H/HeJ mouse with alopecia areata. Strain haplotype at MHC: H2-k. The specimen was lesional skin. The CDR3 spells CASSRDWGAYAEQFF. The sequenced CDR3 bases are TGTGCTAGCAGTAGGGACTGGGGGGCCTATGCT.